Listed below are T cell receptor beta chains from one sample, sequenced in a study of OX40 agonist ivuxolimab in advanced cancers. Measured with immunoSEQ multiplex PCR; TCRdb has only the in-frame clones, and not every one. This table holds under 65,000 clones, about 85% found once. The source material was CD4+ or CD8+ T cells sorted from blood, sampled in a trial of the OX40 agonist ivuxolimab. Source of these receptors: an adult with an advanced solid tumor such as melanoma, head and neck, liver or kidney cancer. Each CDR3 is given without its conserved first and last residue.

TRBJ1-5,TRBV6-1,ASSERSLGVNSNQPQH
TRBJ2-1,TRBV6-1,ASTAQGALGNEQF
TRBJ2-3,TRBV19,ASSELARTDTQY
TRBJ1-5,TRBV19,ASSIDSGNQPQH
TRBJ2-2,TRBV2,ASTPQGVGTGELF
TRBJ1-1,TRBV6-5,ASSRSGQLNTEAF
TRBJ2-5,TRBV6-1,ASIRTSFQETQY
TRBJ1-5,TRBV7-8,ASSLQGSNQPQH
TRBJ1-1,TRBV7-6,ASSPRTDTEAF
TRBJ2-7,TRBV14,ASSHLGAYEQY
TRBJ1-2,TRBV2,ASSAPSEAALYGYT
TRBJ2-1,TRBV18,ASSKTGQVLYNEQF
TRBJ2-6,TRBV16,ASSQSGPGANVLT
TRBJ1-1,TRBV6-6,ASSYGAHAEAF
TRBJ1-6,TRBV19,ASSILDRGSPLH
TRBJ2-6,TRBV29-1,SVGGTGANVLT
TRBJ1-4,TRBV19,ASTLNEKLF